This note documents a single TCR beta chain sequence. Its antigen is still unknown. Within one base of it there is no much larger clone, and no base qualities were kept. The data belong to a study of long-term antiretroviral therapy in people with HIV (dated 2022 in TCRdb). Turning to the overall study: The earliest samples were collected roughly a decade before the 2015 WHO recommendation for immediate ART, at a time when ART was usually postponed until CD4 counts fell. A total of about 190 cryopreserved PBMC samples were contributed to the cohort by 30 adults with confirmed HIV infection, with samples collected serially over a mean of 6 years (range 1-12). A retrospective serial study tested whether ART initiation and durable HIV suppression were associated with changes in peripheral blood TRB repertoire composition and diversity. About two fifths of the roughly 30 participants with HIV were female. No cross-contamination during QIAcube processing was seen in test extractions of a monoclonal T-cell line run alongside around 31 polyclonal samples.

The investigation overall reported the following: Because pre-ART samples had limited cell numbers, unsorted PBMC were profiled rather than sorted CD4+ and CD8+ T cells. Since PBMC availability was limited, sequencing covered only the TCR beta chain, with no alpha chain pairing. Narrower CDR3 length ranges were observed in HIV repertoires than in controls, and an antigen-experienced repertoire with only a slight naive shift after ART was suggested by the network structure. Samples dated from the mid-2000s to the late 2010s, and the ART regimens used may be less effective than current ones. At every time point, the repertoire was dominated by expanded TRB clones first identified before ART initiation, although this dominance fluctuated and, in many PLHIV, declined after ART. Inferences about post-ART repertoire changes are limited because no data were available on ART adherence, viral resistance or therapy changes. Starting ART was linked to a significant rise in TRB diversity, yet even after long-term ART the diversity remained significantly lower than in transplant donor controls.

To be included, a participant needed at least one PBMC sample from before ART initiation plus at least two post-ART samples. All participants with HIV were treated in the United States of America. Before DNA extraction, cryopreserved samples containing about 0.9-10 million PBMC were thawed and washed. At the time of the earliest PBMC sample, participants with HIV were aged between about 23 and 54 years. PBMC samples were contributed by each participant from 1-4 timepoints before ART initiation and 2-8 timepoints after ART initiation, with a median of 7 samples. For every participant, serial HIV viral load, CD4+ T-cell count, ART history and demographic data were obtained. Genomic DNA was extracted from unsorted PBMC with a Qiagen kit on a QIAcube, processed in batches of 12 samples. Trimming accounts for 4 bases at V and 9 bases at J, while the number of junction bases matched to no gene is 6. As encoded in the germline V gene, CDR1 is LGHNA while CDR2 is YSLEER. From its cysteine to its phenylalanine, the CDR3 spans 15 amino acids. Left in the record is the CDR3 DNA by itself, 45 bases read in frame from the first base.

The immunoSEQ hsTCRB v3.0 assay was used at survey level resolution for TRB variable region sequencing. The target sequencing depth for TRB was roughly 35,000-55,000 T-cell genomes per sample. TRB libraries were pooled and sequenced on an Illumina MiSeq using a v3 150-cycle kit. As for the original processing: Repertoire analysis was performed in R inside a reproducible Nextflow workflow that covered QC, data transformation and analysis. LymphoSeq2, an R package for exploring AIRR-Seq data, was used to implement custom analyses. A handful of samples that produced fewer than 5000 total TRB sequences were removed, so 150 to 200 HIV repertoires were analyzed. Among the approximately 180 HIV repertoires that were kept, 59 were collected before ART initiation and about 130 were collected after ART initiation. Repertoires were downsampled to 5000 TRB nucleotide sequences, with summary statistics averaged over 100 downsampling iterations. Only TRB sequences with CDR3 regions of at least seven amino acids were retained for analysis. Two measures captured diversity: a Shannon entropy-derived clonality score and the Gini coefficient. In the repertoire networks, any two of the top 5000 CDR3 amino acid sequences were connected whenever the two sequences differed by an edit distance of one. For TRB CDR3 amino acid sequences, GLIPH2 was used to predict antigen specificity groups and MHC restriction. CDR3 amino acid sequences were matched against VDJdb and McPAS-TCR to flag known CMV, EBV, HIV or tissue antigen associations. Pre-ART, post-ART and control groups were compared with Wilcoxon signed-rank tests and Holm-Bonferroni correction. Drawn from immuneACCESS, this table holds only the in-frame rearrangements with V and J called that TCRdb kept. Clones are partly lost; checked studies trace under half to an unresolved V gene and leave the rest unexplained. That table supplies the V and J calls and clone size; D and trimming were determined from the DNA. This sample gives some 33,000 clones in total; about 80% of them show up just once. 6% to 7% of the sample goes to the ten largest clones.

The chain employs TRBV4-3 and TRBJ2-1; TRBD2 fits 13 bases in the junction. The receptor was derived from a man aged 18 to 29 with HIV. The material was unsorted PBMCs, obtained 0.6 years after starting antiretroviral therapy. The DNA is TGCGCCAGCAGCCCATCTTGGACTAGCGGGGGTGAGCAGTTCTTC. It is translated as CASSPSWTSGGEQFF.